This T cell receptor beta chain emerged from a study of early T cells in non-severe SARS-CoV-2 infection. About the research overall: Unpaired chains resulted from sequencing bulk RNA of unsorted whole blood.

Molecules of cDNA were individually given unique molecular identifiers that were attached to them. TCRdb itself ran the 5' RACE reads through MiXCR, one entry per CDR3 protein. The table has some 71,000 distinct CDR3 sequences, roughly 11% seen once. This clonotype was observed at least ten times. No antigen is known for it. The V gene's germline CDR1 is SGHRS and CDR2 YFSETQ. V was pared by 5 bases and J by 4 bases, with 11 bases between. There are 13 residues in the CDR3. Whole-study findings and limits: Private and CD4 specificities were missed by VDJdb matching, skewed to anti-spike CD8.

This rearrangement joins TRBV5-1 to TRBJ2-3; no clear D. The sequencing used whole blood, collected at baseline. The sequence was collected from an adult who was a healthcare worker with PCR-confirmed SARS-CoV-2 infection or an uninfected control (not recorded which). The CDR3 nucleotides are TGCGCCAGCAGGGGGAACGGCGCAGATACGCAGTATTTT. Translated: CASRGNGADTQYF.